The next 21 T cell receptor beta chains were all read from a single sample in a study of human T cells and chemical hapten exposure. Time point reported: pre-sensitization, week 0. Treatment noted: therapeutic diphenylcyclopropenone sensitization with weekly scalp DPC. Each CDR3 protein is one row after TCRdb ran MiXCR on the RACE reads. The sample carries tens of thousands of distinct CDR3 sequences, 9.6% recorded once. Material: whole blood, obtained in connection with sensitization to the hapten diphenylcyclopropenone (DPC). The receptors were gathered from a woman aged 40-49 years with alopecia areata. Some clones in this sample may be carry-over from other donors' samples.

This clonotype has only a few counts. The chain is built from TRBV12-3 or TRBV12-4 and TRBJ1-1, with D maybe TRBD1 (6 bases). The V end was cut by 7 bases, the J end by 4 bases, with 25 bases between. The CDR3 loop spans 17 amino acids. The DNA for the CDR3 is TGTGCCAGCATTCCCCCAGGGGCCTCAGCTCTATCCACTGAAGCTTTCTTT. Translated: CASIPPGASALSTEAFF.

This clonotype was seen at least ten times. The J gene is TRBJ1-5, the V gene TRBV20-1, with 9 bases aligning to TRBD1. This CDR3 is 15 amino acids long. The germline V gene has CDR1 DFQATT and CDR2 SNEGSKA (reference sequence). The J segment lost 4 bases and the V segment lost 4 bases, leaving 8 bases of the junction unmatched. CDR3 protein: CSATFGTGLNQPQHF. The CDR3 nucleotides are TGCAGTGCTACCTTTGGGACAGGGTTAAATCAGCCCCAGCATTTT.

This clonotype has a handful of counts. The J gene is TRBJ2-7, the V gene TRBV4-1, with 9 bases aligning to TRBD2. Germline CDR1 and CDR2: MGHRA and YSYEKL. This CDR3 has 16 residues. The ends lost 4 bases at V and 5 bases at J; junction bases unmatched: 12. CDR3 sequence (DNA): TGCGCCAGCAGCCCCGCGGGGGGGAGTGGTATGAACGAGCAGTACTTC. Translation gives CASSPAGGSGMNEQYF.

The V call is TRBV29-1, the J call TRBJ2-2, with 9 nucleotides matching TRBD1. The CDR3 sequence is 13 residues long. The germline CDR1 and CDR2 sequences are SQVTM and ANQGSEA. Unmatched junction bases numbered 2, after V lost 6 bases and J lost 3 bases. As DNA, the CDR3 is TGCAGCGTCGGGACAGGGTACACCGGGGAGCTGTTTTTT. Translating gives CSVGTGYTGELFF.

This clonotype was seen only a few times. The chain links TRBV6-6 to TRBJ1-5, with TRBD1 identical over 7 bases. Germline V CDR1 and CDR2: MNHNY, SVGAGI (reference sequence). There are 15 residues in the CDR3. V trimming: 6 bases; J trimming: 1 base; junction bases outside the gene matches: 6. The CDR3 protein is CASSPGGASNQPQHF. The CDR3 DNA follows: TGTGCCAGCAGCCCAGGGGGTGCGAGCAATCAGCCCCAGCATTTT.

This clonotype was found a few times. The chain employs TRBV4-3 and TRBJ2-3; D is unclear. V was clipped by 1 base and J by 5 bases, with 7 bases between them. The CDR3 consists of 13 residues. Germline CDR1 and CDR2: LGHNA and YSLEER. CDR3 DNA: TGCGCCAGCAGCCAAGGATTAGGAGATACGCAGTATTTT. It codes for CASSQGLGDTQYF.

This clonotype was seen many times. The rearrangement uses TRBV14 and TRBJ1-3; D is ambiguous. V was shortened by 0 bases and J by 2 bases, with 8 bases between the two germline ends. The germline V gene encodes CDR1 SGHDN and CDR2 FVKESK. The CDR3 is made up of 15 amino acids. The DNA for the CDR3 is TGTGCCAGCAGCCAAGATTCCGGGGCTGGAAACACCATATATTTT. Amino acids: CASSQDSGAGNTIYF.

This sequence joins TRBV7-6 and TRBJ2-1, with a weak D call TRBD1 (6 bases). This CDR3 is 15 amino acids long. The V gene's germline CDR1 is SGHVS and CDR2 FNYEAQ. V was trimmed by 5 bases and J by 0 bases, leaving 11 bases between them. CDR3 in amino acids: CASSPRGNSYNEQFF. CDR3 sequence (DNA): TGTGCCAGCAGCCCAAGGGGGAACTCCTACAATGAGCAGTTCTTC.

This clonotype was counted at least ten times. The chain links TRBV7-3 to TRBJ2-3; D not certain. This CDR3 is built from 14 residues. Looked up from germline, CDR1 is SGHTA and CDR2 is FQGTGA. Trimming shortened V by 2 bases and J by 4 bases, and 10 bases separated the two germline ends. The CDR3 DNA reads TGTGCCAGCAGCTTATCCCGGAGCTCAGATACGCAGTATTTT. Amino acid sequence: CASSLSRSSDTQYF.

This clonotype appeared many times. This chain uses TRBV7-9 with TRBJ2-5, with D perhaps TRBD1 (7 bases). From germline, CDR1 is SEHNR and CDR2 FQNEAQ (reference sequence). The CDR3 spans 15 residues. The germline V and J ends were trimmed by 0 bases and 3 bases, with 11 bases remaining between them. In DNA, the CDR3 is TGTGCCAGCAGCTTAGCGGGCAGGGGGGAAGAGACCCAGTACTTC. Amino acid sequence: CASSLAGRGEETQYF.

As to this clonotype: It may be a read error: a sequence one base away is much more abundant. V is TRBV7-3 and J is TRBJ1-1; 9 bases line up with TRBD1. There are 13 residues in the CDR3. Germline CDR1 reads SGHTA; CDR2 reads FQGTGA. The CDR3 DNA reads TGTACCAGCAGCGAGACAGGGGGCACTGAAGCTTTCTTT. It yields the protein CTSSETGGTEAFF. Full variable domain (remainder filled in from reference TRBV7-3 and TRBJ1-1): GAGVSQTPSNKVTEKGKYVELRCDPISGHTALYWYRQSLGQGPEFLIYFQGTGAADDSGLPNDRFFAVRPEGSVSTLKIQRTERGDSAVYLCTSSETGGTEAFFGQGTRLTVV.

This clonotype was detected many times. CDR3 amino acids: CSAPPSTDTQYF. CDR3 in DNA: TGCAGTGCTCCACCTAGCACAGATACGCAGTATTTT. V gene TRBV20-1 combines with J gene TRBJ2-3; no firm D call. CDR1 DFQATT and CDR2 SNEGSKA come from the germline V gene (reference sequence). V lost 5 bases to trimming and J lost 0 bases, with 6 bases between them. CDR3 length: 12 amino acids.

This clonotype was observed a few times. The rearrangement uses TRBV4-3 and TRBJ2-3; D unresolved. The CDR3 spans 13 residues. The V gene lost 1 base and the J gene lost 6 bases, with 8 bases spanning the gap. The germline gives CDR1 LGHNA, CDR2 YSLEER. The CDR3 DNA sequence: TGCGCCAGCAGCCAAGCGGCACCCGATACGCAGTATTTT. It is translated as CASSQAAPDTQYF.

This clonotype was found many times. The chain uses TRBV6-2 or TRBV6-3 and TRBJ1-1; no firm D call. Germline V lookup: CDR1 MNHEY, CDR2 SVGEGT. The CDR3 extends over 13 amino acids. The germline V and J ends were trimmed by 8 bases and 6 bases, with 16 bases remaining between them. DNA of the CDR3: TGTGCCAGCTTCTCACGAGAGGTCCCTGAAGCTTTCTTT. Translating it yields CASFSREVPEAFF.

This rearrangement joins TRBV18 to TRBJ1-1, with 9 positions matching TRBD1. CDR1 and CDR2 from the germline V gene are KGHSH and LQKENI. V was clipped by 3 bases and J by 4 bases; unmatched bases: 6. The CDR3 is 15 residues long. CDR3 sequence (DNA): TGTGCCAGCTCACCGGACAGGGGACGGAGCACTGAAGCTTTCTTT. It translates to CASSPDRGRSTEAFF.

V is TRBV20-1 and J is TRBJ1-2; D is ambiguous. V lost 0 bases to trimming and J lost 4 bases, with 9 bases between them. The CDR3 has 13 amino acids. Per germline, CDR1 DFQATT and CDR2 SNEGSKA (reference sequence). The CDR3 DNA is TGCAGTGCTAGAGATCTTTGGACCTATGGCTACACCTTC. This sequence encodes CSARDLWTYGYTF.

This clonotype was detected ten times or more. The chain couples TRBV15 to TRBJ1-5; the D gene is possibly TRBD1 (5 bases). The V end was cut by 5 bases, the J end by 6 bases, with 14 bases between. The CDR3 length is 14 residues. Germline V gene lookup returns CDR1 LNHNV and CDR2 YYDKDF (reference sequence). Written as DNA, the CDR3 is TGTGCCACCAGCCGAACGGGGGAGGGTCAGCCCCAGCATTTT. Protein product: CATSRTGEGQPQHF.

This clonotype appeared a few times. V usage is TRBV12-3 or TRBV12-4 and J usage is TRBJ1-5; no reliable D call. The CDR3 sequence is 13 residues long. V was pared by 3 bases and J by 7 bases, with 10 bases between. The DNA for the CDR3 is TGTGCCAGCAGTTTGGGAGGAAGGCAGCCCCAGCATTTT. Protein sequence: CASSLGGRQPQHF.

Ten or more counts support this clonotype. This chain joins TRBV5-5 and TRBJ1-2; 7 nucleotides match TRBD1. The V and J ends lost 4 bases and 5 bases, in that order; junction bases with no gene match: 14. Germline lookup yields CDR1 SGHKS and CDR2 YYEKEE (reference sequence). The CDR3 is made up of 16 amino acids. The CDR3 sequence is CASSPEPNRGGYGYTF. For the CDR3, the DNA is TGTGCCAGCAGCCCCGAACCGAACAGGGGCGGGTATGGCTACACCTTC.

The chain has TRBV9 and TRBJ1-5; D is undetermined. Germline lookup yields CDR1 SGDLS and CDR2 YYNGEE. The CDR3 is 13 residues long. The germline V and J ends were trimmed by 0 bases and 7 bases, with 8 bases remaining between them. This CDR3 reads CASSVEAEQPQHF. The CDR3 DNA follows: TGTGCCAGCAGCGTAGAGGCAGAGCAGCCCCAGCATTTT.

The chain uses TRBV12-3 or TRBV12-4 and TRBJ1-1; D not resolved. V was trimmed by 5 bases and J by 2 bases, leaving 9 bases between them. The CDR3 loop spans 13 amino acids. CDR3 sequence (DNA): TGTGCCAGCAGTGTAGACGGAAACACTGAAGCTTTCTTT. This translates into CASSVDGNTEAFF.